Listed below are T cell receptor beta chains from one sample, sequenced in a study of cytomegalovirus exposure and HLA in healthy donors. Some clones are missing from TCRdb's copy, which holds only in-frame ones; the method was immunoSEQ multiplex PCR. The top ten clones hold approximately 1.5% of a sample with around 150,000 clones, roughly 79% of them seen once. Material for sequencing was PBMCs. The receptors come from a man aged 25 to 40 in good health and CMV-seropositive. Both conserved end residues are part of each CDR3. The D gene is left open where the match is weak. The listing skips clone size in some rows; elsewhere it reads once, few, many or a size class.

TRBV13	NA	TRBJ2-1	NA	TGTGCCAGCAGCTCGATACTTGGCAATGAGCAGTTCTTC	CASSSILGNEQFF
TRBV5-1	NA	TRBJ1-2	NA	TGCGCCAGCAGGTCGAATCAGGGTACTAACTATGGCTACACCTTC	CASRSNQGTNYGYTF
TRBV5-1	NA	TRBJ2-2	TRBD1	TGCGCCAGCAGCATCGAGCGAAGACAGGGGGCCACCGGGGAGCTGTTTTTT	CASSIERRQGATGELFF
TRBV19	few	TRBJ1-4	NA	TGTGCCAGTAGGTCAGGGGAAAAACTGTTTTTT	CASRSGEKLFF
TRBV18	NA	TRBJ1-5	TRBD1	TGTGCCAGCTCACCGACGACAGGGGGAAGCAATCAGCCCCAGCATTTT	CASSPTTGGSNQPQHF
TRBV6-1	NA	TRBJ2-2	TRBD1	TGTGCCAGCAGTGATAGAGGCAGGGGGACCGGGGAGCTGTTTTTT	CASSDRGRGTGELFF
TRBV5-1	NA	TRBJ2-3	TRBD1	TGCGCCAGCAGCTTGGTTACAGGGGTTAGCACAGATACGCAGTATTTT	CASSLVTGVSTDTQYF
TRBV19	NA	TRBJ1-2	TRBD1	TGTGCCAGTATTCCAGGGGGCAGGGGAGACTATGGCTACACCTTC	CASIPGGRGDYGYTF
TRBV28	NA	TRBJ1-5	TRBD1	TGTGCCAGCGACAGCTCCGGGACAGAAAGCAATCAGCCCCAGCATTTT	CASDSSGTESNQPQHF
TRBV19	NA	TRBJ1-5	TRBD1	TGTGCCAGTAGTATAGTGACAGGGAAGAGCGTTAGACAGCCCCAGCATTTT	CASSIVTGKSVRQPQHF
TRBV19	NA	TRBJ2-7	NA	TGTGCCAGTAGTAGCGGGCCACGGAGCTACGAGCAGTACTTC	CASSSGPRSYEQYF
TRBV11-2	NA	TRBJ1-2	NA	TGTGCCAGCAGCTTCCCCACGGGTGGCTACACCTTC	CASSFPTGGYTF
TRBV5-1	NA	TRBJ2-2	TRBD1	TGCGCCAGGGGACAGGGGGACACCGGGGAGCTGTTTTTT	CARGQGDTGELFF
TRBV10-1	NA	TRBJ2-5	NA	TGCGCCAGCAGTGAGTCGTCGGGGGTGCCGAAGACCCAGTACTTC	CASSESSGVPKTQYF
TRBV7-9	NA	TRBJ2-2	NA	TGTGCCAGCAGCTTAACAGGGACCGGGGAGCTGTTTTTT	CASSLTGTGELFF
TRBV7-2	NA	TRBJ2-7	NA	TGTGCCAGCAGCTTAGTGAGCAGCGGAACCTACGAGCAGTACTTC	CASSLVSSGTYEQYF
TRBV29-1	NA	TRBJ2-2	TRBD1	TGCAGCGTAGGGGGACAGGGGGCGAACACCGGGGAGCTGTTTTTT	CSVGGQGANTGELFF
TRBV29-1	NA	TRBJ1-2	NA	TGCAGCGTAGCCCCCGGGGGAGACTATGGCTACACCTTC	CSVAPGGDYGYTF
TRBV7-9	NA	TRBJ2-7	NA	TGTGCCAGCAGCGGACCCCAGGAGGTGGACGAGCAGTACTTC	CASSGPQEVDEQYF
TRBV15	NA	TRBJ2-3	NA	TGTGCCACCAGCAGGTCGAAGAGAGATACGCAGTATTTT	CATSRSKRDTQYF
TRBV28	NA	TRBJ2-1	TRBD2	TGTGCCAGCAGTCCGACTAGCGGGGGGGCCAATGAGCAGTTCTTC	CASSPTSGGANEQFF
TRBV5-1	NA	TRBJ2-5	NA	TGCGCCAGCAGCTTGGCAGGGACACAAGAGACCCAGTACTTC	CASSLAGTQETQYF
TRBV7-3	NA	TRBJ2-7	TRBD2	TGTGCCAGCAGCCCTCGCGGGGGGGGCCCCGGCGAGCAGTACTTC	CASSPRGGGPGEQYF
TRBV10-2	NA	TRBJ2-7	NA	TGCGCCAGCAGTGACTTCAGCGCCAGGGGCTCCTACGAGCAGTACTTC	CASSDFSARGSYEQYF
TRBV28	once	TRBJ1-4	NA	TGTGCCAGCAGTTGGGCTACCCTCCAAAAACTGTTTTTT	CASSWATLQKLFF
TRBV11-2	NA	TRBJ2-1	TRBD2	TGTGCCAGCAGTCCTAGAGCGGGGGCAGGGTCAGGTGAGCAGTTCTTC	CASSPRAGAGSGEQFF
TRBV21-1	NA	TRBJ1-5	NA	TGTGCCAACTTATCAGAGCGGGAGACGGACAGGGGTGCGGGCAATCAGCCCCAGCATTTT	CANLSERETDRGAGNQPQHF
TRBV6-1	few	TRBJ2-3	NA	TGTGCCAGCAGTGTTAATTGCACGACTAGCACAGATACGCAGTATTTT	CASSVNCTTSTDTQYF
TRBV28	few	TRBJ2-7	NA	TGTGCCAGCAGTTTACGGAGGGTCTACGAGCAGTACTTC	CASSLRRVYEQYF
TRBV7-9	NA	TRBJ2-3	TRBD1	TGTGCCAGCAGCTCGGCAGGGGGCTTGGGGGCAGATACGCAGTATTTT	CASSSAGGLGADTQYF
TRBV5-1	few	TRBJ2-7	NA	TGCGCCAGCAGTCAAGCGGGCTACGAGCAGTACTTC	CASSQAGYEQYF
TRBV6-5	NA	TRBJ2-7	TRBD1	TGTGCCAGCCGGGACTCGGACAGGGGACGTTGGGAGCAGTACTTC	CASRDSDRGRWEQYF
TRBV14	NA	TRBJ2-1	NA	TGTGCCAGCAGCCAGGGCGGGATCAATGAGCAGTTCTTC	CASSQGGINEQFF
TRBV9	NA	TRBJ1-2	TRBD1	TGTGCCAGCAGCGTAGCTACCGCAGGGGGCGCGGGCTACACCTTC	CASSVATAGGAGYTF
TRBV28	once	TRBJ1-5	TRBD1	TGTGCCAGCAGTGACAGGGGGACAAATCAGCCCCAGCATTTT	CASSDRGTNQPQHF
TRBV4-1	NA	TRBJ1-2	NA	TGCGCCAGCAGCCAAGACCGGGTCTTAGGCTATGGCTACACCTTC	CASSQDRVLGYGYTF
TRBV18	few	TRBJ1-1	NA	TGTGCCAGCTCATCGACAGAGATGAACACTGAAGCTTTCTTT	CASSSTEMNTEAFF
TRBV5-1	NA	TRBJ1-5	TRBD1	TGCGCCAGCAGCTTGGGGGACAGGGATGGGCCCCAGCATTTT	CASSLGDRDGPQHF
TRBV28	NA	TRBJ2-7	TRBD1	TGTGCCAGCAGTTCCCCCGACAGGGTGTCCTACGAGCAGTACTTC	CASSSPDRVSYEQYF
TRBV6-5	NA	TRBJ1-1	NA	TGTGCCAGCAATAGAAATAGAGAGAACACTGAAGCTTTCTTT	CASNRNRENTEAFF
TRBV5-4	NA	TRBJ2-1	NA	TGTGCCAGCAGCTTGCAGTCAGGGGACAATGAGCAGTTCTTC	CASSLQSGDNEQFF
TRBV28	NA	TRBJ2-5	NA	TGTGCCAGCAGTTTTCTCGAGACCCAGTACTTC	CASSFLETQYF
TRBV7-9	NA	TRBJ1-2	TRBD1	TGTTCCAGCAGCCTTCGGACAGGAGGAGAGGGTGGCTACACCTTC	CSSSLRTGGEGGYTF
TRBV11-2	NA	TRBJ2-1	TRBD2	TGTGCCAGCAGCTCGACTAGCGGGGGGGCCTGGAATGAGCAGTTCTTC	CASSSTSGGAWNEQFF
TRBV19	NA	TRBJ2-5	TRBD1	TGTGCCAGTACCGAGGGGGCAGGAACAGAGACCCAGTACTTC	CASTEGAGTETQYF
TRBV19	NA	TRBJ2-3	NA	TGTGCCAGTAGTAAGGGGGTTAGCACAGATACGCAGTATTTT	CASSKGVSTDTQYF
TRBV6-5	NA	TRBJ1-4	TRBD1	TGTGCCAGCAGTTACTCGGGACAGGGGGGAGAAAAACTGTTTTTT	CASSYSGQGGEKLFF